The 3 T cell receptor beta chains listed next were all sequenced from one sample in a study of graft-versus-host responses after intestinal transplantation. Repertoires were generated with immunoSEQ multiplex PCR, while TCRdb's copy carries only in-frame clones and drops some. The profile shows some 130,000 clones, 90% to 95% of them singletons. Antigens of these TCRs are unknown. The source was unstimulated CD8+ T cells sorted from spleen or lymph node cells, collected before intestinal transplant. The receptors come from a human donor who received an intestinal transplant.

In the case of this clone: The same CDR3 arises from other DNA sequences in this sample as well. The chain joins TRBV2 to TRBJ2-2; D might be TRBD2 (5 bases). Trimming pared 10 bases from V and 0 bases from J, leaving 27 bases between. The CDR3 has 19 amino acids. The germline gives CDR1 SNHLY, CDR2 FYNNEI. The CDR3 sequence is CATQREWRPIDSNTGELFF. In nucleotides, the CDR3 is TGTGCCACCCAGAGGGAATGGCGGCCAATCGATTCGAACACCGGGGAGCTGTTTTTT.

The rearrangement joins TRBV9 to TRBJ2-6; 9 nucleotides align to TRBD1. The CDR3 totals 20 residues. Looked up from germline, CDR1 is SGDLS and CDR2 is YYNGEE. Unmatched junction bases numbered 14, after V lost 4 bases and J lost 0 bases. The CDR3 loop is CASSPTHWTGATSGANVLTF. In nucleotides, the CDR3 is TGTGCCAGCAGCCCAACTCATTGGACAGGGGCCACCTCTGGGGCCAACGTCCTGACTTTC.

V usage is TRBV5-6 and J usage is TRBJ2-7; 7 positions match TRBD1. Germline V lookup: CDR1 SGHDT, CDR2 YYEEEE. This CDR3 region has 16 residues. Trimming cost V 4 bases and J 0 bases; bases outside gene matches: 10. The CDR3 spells CASSPWDSGYSYEQYF. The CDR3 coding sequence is TGTGCCAGCAGCCCGTGGGACAGCGGCTACTCCTACGAGCAGTACTTC.